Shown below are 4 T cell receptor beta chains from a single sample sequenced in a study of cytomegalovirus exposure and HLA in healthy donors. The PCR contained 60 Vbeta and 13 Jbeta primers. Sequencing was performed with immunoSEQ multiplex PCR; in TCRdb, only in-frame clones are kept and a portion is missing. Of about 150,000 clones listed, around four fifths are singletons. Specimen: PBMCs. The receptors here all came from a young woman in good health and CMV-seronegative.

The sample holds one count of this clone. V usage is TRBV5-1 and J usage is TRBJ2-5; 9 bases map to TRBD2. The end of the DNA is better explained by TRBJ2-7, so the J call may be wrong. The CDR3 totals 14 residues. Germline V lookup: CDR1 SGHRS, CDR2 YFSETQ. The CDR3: CASAGGGGAHEQYF. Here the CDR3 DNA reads TGCGCCAGTGCCGGGGGCGGGGGGGCCCACGAGCAGTACTTC.

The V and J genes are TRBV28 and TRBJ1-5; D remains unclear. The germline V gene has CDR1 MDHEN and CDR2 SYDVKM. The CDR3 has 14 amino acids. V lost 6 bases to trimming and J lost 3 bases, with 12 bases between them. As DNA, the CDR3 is TGTGCCAGCAGCTATAACAGCCTCAATCAGCCCCAGCATTTT. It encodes CASSYNSLNQPQHF.

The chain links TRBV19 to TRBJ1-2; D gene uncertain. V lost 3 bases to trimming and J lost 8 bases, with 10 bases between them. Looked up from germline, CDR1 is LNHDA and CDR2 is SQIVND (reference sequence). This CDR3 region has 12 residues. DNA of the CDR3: TGTGCCAGTAGTATCCAAGCGGGAGGCTACACCTTC. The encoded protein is CASSIQAGGYTF. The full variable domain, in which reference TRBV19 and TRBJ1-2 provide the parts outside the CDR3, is DGGITQSPKYLFRKEGQNVTLSCEQNLNHDAMYWYRQDPGQGLRLIYYSQIVNDFQKGDIAEGYSVSREKKESFPLTVTSAQKNPTAFYLCASSIQAGGYTFGSGTRLTVV.

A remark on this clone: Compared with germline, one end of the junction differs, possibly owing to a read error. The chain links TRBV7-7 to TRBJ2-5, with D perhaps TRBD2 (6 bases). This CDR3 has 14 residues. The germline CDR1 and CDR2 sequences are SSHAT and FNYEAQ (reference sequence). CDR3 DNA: TGTGCTAGCAGCCGCGCCGGGACTGGGGAGACCCAGTACTTC. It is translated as CASSRAGTGETQYF. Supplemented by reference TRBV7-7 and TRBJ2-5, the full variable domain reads GAGVSQSPRYKVTKRGQDVTLRCDPISSHATLYWYQQALGQGPEFLTYFNYEAQPDKSGLPSDRFSAERPEGSISTLTIQRTEQRDSAMYRCASSRAGTGETQYFGPGTRLLVL.